The sequence of this T cell receptor beta chain was determined in a study of metastatic and nonmetastatic thyroid tumors. Overall study: Thyroid patients, malignant and benign, had repertoires compared across blood and tumor or nodule tissue.

Notes on the study in general: In blood and tumor, TCR beta diversity was reportedly significantly higher in malignant thyroid tumors than in benign nodules.

Nobody among the patients had been given any treatment before thyroid surgery. The authors' processing: Differences in CDR3 between clinicopathological groups were drawn on to build a classifier intended to discriminate distant-metastatic papillary thyroid cancer patients. TCRdb re-analyzed the PCR reads through MiXCR. The V and J calls come from TCRdb's annotation, not from the publication. This sample carries over 15,000 clones, about 32% of them seen once, and the ten largest clones take around 13%. With respect to this clone: Its antigen is undetermined.

The V gene's germline CDR1 is DFQATT and CDR2 SNEGSKA (reference sequence). Trimming took off 2 bases at V and 0 bases at J, with 11 bases between the two ends. The CDR3 has 14 residues. The receptor comes from a male donor with papillary thyroid cancer or a benign thyroid nodule (not recorded which). Some clones in this sample may be carry-over from other donors' samples. Material for sequencing was tumor tissue. V gene TRBV20-1 combines with J gene TRBJ2-7; D unresolved. The CDR3 nucleotides read TGCAGTGCTAGACTAGGAATGAGCTCCTACGAGCAGTACTTC. Its protein product is CSARLGMSSYEQYF.